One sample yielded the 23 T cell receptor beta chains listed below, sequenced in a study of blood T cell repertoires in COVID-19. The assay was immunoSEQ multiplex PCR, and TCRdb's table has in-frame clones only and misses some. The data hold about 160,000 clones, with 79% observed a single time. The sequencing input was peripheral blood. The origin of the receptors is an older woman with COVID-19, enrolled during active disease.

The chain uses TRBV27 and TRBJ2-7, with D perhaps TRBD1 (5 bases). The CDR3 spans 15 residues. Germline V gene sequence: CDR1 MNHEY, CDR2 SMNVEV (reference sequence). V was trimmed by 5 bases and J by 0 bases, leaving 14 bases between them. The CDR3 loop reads CASSPQQVTSYEQYF. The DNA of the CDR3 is TGTGCCAGCAGTCCGCAACAGGTTACCTCCTACGAGCAGTACTTC.

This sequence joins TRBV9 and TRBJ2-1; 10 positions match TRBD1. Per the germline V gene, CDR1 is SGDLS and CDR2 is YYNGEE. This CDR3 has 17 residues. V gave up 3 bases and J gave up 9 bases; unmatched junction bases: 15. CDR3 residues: CASSDSPGQGFNSEQFF. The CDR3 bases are TGTGCCAGCAGCGACTCGCCGGGACAGGGGTTCAATAGTGAGCAGTTCTTC.

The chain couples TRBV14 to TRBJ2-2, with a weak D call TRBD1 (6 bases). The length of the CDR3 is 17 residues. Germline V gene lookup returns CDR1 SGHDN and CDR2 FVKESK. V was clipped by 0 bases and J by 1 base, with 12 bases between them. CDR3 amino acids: CASSQDRDRLNTGELFF. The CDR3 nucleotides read TGTGCCAGCAGCCAAGATCGAGACAGGCTGAACACCGGGGAGCTGTTTTTT.

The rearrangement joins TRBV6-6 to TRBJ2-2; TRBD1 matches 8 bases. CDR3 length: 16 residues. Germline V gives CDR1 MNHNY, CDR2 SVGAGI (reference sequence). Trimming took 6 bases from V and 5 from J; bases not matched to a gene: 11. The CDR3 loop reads CASSYNRGIETGELFF. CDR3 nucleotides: TGTGCCAGCAGCTATAACAGGGGGATCGAGACCGGGGAGCTGTTTTTT.

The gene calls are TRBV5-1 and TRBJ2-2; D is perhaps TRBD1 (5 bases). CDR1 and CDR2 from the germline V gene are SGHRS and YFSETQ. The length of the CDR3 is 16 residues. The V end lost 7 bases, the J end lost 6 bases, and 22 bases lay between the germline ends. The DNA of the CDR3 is TGCGCCAGCCCAGCCCCGCAGCAGGGATCAGCCGGGGAGCTGTTTTTT. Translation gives CASPAPQQGSAGELFF.

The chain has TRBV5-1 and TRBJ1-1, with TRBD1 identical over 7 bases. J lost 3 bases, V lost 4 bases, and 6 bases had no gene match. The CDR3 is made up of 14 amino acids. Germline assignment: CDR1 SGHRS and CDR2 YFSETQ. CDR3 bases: TGCGCCAGCAGCCTGACAGGGACCCACACTGAAGCTTTCTTT. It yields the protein CASSLTGTHTEAFF.

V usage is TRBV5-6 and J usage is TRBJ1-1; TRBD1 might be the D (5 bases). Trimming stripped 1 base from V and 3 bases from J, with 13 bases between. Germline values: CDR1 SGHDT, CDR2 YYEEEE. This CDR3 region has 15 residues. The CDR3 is CASSLKTWGDTEAFF. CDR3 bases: TGTGCCAGCAGCTTGAAGACCTGGGGGGACACTGAAGCTTTCTTT. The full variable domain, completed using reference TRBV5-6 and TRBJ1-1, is DAGVTQSPTHLIKTRGQQVTLRCSPKSGHDTVSWYQQALGQGPQFIFQYYEEEERQRGNFPDRFSGHQFPNYSSELNVNALLLGDSALYLCASSLKTWGDTEAFFGQGTRLTVV.

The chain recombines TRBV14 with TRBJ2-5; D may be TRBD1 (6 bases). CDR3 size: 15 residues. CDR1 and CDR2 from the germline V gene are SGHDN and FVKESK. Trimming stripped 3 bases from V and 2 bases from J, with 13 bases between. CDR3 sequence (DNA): TGTGCCAGCAGCCAGATACAGGGTCGACAAGAGACCCAGTACTTC. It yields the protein CASSQIQGRQETQYF.

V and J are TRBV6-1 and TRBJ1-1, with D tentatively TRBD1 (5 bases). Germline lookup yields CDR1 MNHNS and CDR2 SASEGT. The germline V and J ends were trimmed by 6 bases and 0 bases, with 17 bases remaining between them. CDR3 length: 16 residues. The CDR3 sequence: CASREQEVIMNTEAFF. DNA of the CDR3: TGTGCCAGCAGAGAACAGGAGGTCATCATGAACACTGAAGCTTTCTTT.

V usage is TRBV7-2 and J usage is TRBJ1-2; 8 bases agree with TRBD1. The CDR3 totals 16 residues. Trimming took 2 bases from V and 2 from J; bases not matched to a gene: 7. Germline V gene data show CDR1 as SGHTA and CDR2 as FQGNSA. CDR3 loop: CASSLLGTGANYGYTF. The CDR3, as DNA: TGTGCCAGCAGCTTACTCGGGACAGGAGCCAACTATGGCTACACCTTC.

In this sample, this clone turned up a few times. As DNA, the CDR3 is TGTGCCAGCAGTTTAGGGGCTCGTGCCACCAATTCACCCCTCCACTTT. This gives the protein CASSLGARATNSPLHF. The chain employs TRBV28 and TRBJ1-6, with D perhaps TRBD1 (5 bases). Per germline, CDR1 MDHEN and CDR2 SYDVKM. The CDR3 is 16 amino acids. V was clipped by 2 bases and J by 7 bases, with 15 bases between them.

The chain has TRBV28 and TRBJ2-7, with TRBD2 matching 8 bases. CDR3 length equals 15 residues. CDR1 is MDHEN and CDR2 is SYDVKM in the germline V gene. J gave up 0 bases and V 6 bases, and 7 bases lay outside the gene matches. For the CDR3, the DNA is TGTGCCAGCAGCCCCCGGGGGGGGGTCTCCTACGAGCAGTACTTC. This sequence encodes CASSPRGGVSYEQYF.

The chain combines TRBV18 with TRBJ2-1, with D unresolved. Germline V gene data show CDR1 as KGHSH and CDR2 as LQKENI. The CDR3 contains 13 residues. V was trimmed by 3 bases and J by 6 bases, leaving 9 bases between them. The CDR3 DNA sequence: TGTGCCAGCTCACCCCCCTACGTCAATGAGCAGTTCTTC. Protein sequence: CASSPPYVNEQFF.

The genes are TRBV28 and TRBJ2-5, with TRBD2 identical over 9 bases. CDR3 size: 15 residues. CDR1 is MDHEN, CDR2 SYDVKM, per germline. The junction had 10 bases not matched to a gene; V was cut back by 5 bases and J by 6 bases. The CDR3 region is CASSPPGAGGKTQYF. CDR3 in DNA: TGTGCCAGCAGTCCCCCAGGGGCGGGGGGGAAGACCCAGTACTTC. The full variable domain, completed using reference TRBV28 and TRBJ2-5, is DVKVTQSSRYLVKRTGEKVFLECVQDMDHENMFWYRQDPGLGLRLIYFSYDVKMKEKGDIPEGYSVSREKKERFSLILESASTNQTSMYLCASSPPGAGGKTQYFGPGTRLLVL.

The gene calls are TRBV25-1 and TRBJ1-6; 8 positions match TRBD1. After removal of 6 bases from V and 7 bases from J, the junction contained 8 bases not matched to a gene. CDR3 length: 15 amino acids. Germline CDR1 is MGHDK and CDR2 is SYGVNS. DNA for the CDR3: TGTGCCAGCAGGCCTTTGGACAGGGAAAATTCACCCCTCCACTTT. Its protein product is CASRPLDRENSPLHF.

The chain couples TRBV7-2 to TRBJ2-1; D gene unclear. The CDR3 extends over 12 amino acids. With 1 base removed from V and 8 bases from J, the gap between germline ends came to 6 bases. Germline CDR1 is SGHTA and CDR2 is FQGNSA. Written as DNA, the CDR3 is TGTGCCAGCAGCTTAGGTGGCTATGAGCAGTTCTTC. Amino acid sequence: CASSLGGYEQFF.

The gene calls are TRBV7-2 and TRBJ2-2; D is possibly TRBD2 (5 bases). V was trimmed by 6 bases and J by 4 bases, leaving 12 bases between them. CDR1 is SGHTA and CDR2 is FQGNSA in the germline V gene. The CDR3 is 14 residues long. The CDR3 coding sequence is TGTGCCAGCAGGCTCCTCGCGGGCACCGGGGAGCTGTTTTTT. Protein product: CASRLLAGTGELFF.

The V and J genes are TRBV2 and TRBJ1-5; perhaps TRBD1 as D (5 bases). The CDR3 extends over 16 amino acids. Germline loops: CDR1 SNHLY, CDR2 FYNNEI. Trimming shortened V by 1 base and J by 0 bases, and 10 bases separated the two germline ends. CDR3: CASSEGQFHSNQPQHF. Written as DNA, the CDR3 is TGTGCCAGCAGTGAAGGACAGTTTCATAGCAATCAGCCCCAGCATTTT. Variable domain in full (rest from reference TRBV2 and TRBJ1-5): EPEVTQTPSHQVTQMGQEVILRCVPISNHLYFYWYRQILGQKVEFLVSFYNNEISEKSEIFDDQFSVERPDGSNFTLKIRSTKLEDSAMYFCASSEGQFHSNQPQHFGDGTRLSIL.

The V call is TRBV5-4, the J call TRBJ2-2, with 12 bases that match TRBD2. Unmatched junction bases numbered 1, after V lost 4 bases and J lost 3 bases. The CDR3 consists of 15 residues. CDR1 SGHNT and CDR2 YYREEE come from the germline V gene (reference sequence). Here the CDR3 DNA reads TGTGCCAGCAGCCGGACTAGCGGGGACACCGGGGAGCTGTTTTTT. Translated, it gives CASSRTSGDTGELFF.

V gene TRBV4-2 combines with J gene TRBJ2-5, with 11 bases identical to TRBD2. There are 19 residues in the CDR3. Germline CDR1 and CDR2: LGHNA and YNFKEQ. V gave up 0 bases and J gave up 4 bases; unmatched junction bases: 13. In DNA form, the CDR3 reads TGTGCCAGCAGCCAAGACCCTGCTTTTAGCGGGGGGGCCTCAGAGACCCAGTACTTC. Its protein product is CASSQDPAFSGGASETQYF.

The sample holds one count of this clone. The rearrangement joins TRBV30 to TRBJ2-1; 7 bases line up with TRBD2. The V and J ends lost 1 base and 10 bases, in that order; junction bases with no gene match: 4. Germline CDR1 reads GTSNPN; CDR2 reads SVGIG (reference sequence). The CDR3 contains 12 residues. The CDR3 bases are TGTGCCTGGAGTGGCGGGGGTCCAGAGCAGTTCTTC. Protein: CAWSGGGPEQFF.

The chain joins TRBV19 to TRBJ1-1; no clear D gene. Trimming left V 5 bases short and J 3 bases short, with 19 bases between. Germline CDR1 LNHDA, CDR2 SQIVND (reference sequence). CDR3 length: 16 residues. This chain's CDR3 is CASSPRVRQRDTEAFF. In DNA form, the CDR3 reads TGTGCCAGTAGTCCCCGGGTCCGCCAGAGGGACACTGAAGCTTTCTTT.

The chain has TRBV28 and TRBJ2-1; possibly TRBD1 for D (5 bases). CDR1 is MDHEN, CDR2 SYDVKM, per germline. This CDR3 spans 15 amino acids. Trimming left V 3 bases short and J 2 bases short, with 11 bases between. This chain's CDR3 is CASSLPGLPYNEQFF. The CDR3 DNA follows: TGTGCCAGCAGTTTGCCAGGGCTACCCTACAATGAGCAGTTCTTC.